The T cell receptor beta chain under discussion was sequenced for a study of cytotoxic CD8 clonotypes in ibrutinib-treated CLL. Across the whole study: For this cohort, patients were about a dozen relapsed/refractory and some 15 treatment-naive, while under 18 were IGHV unmutated.

V trimming: 6 bases; J trimming: 8 bases; junction bases outside the gene matches: 10. This CDR3 spans 15 amino acids. Germline V CDR1 and CDR2: MDHEN, SYDVKM. As for this clone: Its antigen is not identified.

Regarding the study as a whole: Clonality went higher at ibrutinib response and then dropped back toward baseline at progression.

Here immunoSEQ multiplex PCR was the method, and the copy in TCRdb shows in-frame clones only, minus some. The table shows tens of thousands of clones, with approximately 60% occurring only once. Source: PBMCs, taken after 24 months of ibrutinib treatment. The V and J genes are TRBV28 and TRBJ1-1; 12 nucleotides align to TRBD1. This receptor was obtained from a human donor with chronic lymphocytic leukemia. The CDR3, as DNA: TGTGCCAGCAGACCTCTGGGACAGGGGGCCGCGGAAGCTTTCTTT. Translated, it gives CASRPLGQGAAEAFF.